The 24 T cell receptor beta chains listed next were all sequenced from one sample in a study of blood T cell repertoires in COVID-19. Some clones are missing from TCRdb's copy, which holds only in-frame ones; the method was immunoSEQ multiplex PCR. The data contain around 150,000 clones, 80% to 90% of them seen just once; the ten biggest clones take up 9.5% to 13%. The material sequenced was peripheral blood. All receptors derive from a human donor in a cohort sampled during active COVID-19.

The chain couples TRBV6-5 to TRBJ2-7; 13 positions agree with TRBD2. Germline lookup yields CDR1 MNHEY and CDR2 SVGAGI. This CDR3 is 14 amino acids long. V gave up 6 bases and J gave up 6 bases; unmatched junction bases: 5. The CDR3 sequence: CASRGLAGVREQYF. CDR3 DNA: TGTGCCAGCAGAGGACTAGCGGGAGTTCGCGAGCAGTACTTC.

V is TRBV6-5 and J is TRBJ1-4; D may be TRBD1 (6 bases). V lost 3 bases and J 0 bases, leaving 11 bases between the germline ends. Germline CDR1 is MNHEY and CDR2 is SVGAGI. CDR3 size: 16 residues. The CDR3 sequence: CASSYSGAATNEKLFF. The CDR3 DNA reads TGTGCCAGCAGTTATTCAGGGGCAGCAACTAATGAAAAACTGTTTTTT.

The CDR3 spells CASRPWTGVNQPQHF. The CDR3 DNA reads TGTGCCAGCAGGCCTTGGACAGGAGTCAATCAGCCCCAGCATTTT. The rearrangement links TRBV6-2 or TRBV6-3 to TRBJ1-5; 7 bases map to TRBD1. Germline CDR1 MNHEY, CDR2 SVGEGT. The CDR3 is 15 residues long. The junction had 8 bases not matched to a gene; V was cut back by 6 bases and J by 3 bases.

This clone appeared a single time. V gene TRBV5-5 combines with J gene TRBJ2-7; tentatively, D is TRBD1 (7 bases). The V and J ends lost 5 bases and 5 bases respectively, with 20 bases between them. There are 15 residues in the CDR3. The germline V gene encodes CDR1 SGHKS and CDR2 YYEKEE (reference sequence). The CDR3, as DNA: TGTGCCAGCAGTTACGGCGGGGCAGGGGGTAACGAGCAGTACTTC. It translates to CASSYGGAGGNEQYF.

The chain couples TRBV29-1 to TRBJ1-3; D is undetermined. Trimming shortened V by 4 bases and J by 0 bases, and 7 bases separated the two germline ends. The CDR3 extends over 13 amino acids. Germline CDR1 reads SQVTM; CDR2 reads ANQGSEA. DNA of the CDR3: TGCAGCGTTGCGAGCACCTCTGGAAACACCATATATTTT. Amino acids: CSVASTSGNTIYF.

J is TRBJ2-1 and V is TRBV7-2; perhaps TRBD2 as D (6 bases). Trimming took 4 bases from V and 5 from J, leaving 9 bases between them. This CDR3 spans 13 amino acids. The germline V gene has CDR1 SGHTA and CDR2 FQGNSA. CDR3 protein: CASSYGGNNEQFF. For the CDR3, the DNA is TGTGCCAGCAGCTACGGGGGTAACAATGAGCAGTTCTTC.

CDR3 residues: CASSLLRSTGELFF. Here the CDR3 DNA reads TGTGCCAGCAGCTTGCTCCGGAGCACCGGGGAGCTGTTTTTT. J is TRBJ2-2 and V is TRBV7-2; D is undetermined. Germline lookup yields CDR1 SGHTA and CDR2 FQGNSA. This CDR3 contains 14 residues. V shed 3 bases and J shed 4 bases, with 9 bases lying between them. Full variable domain (missing parts from reference TRBV7-2 and TRBJ2-2): GAGVSQSPSNKVTEKGKDVELRCDPISGHTALYWYRQSLGQGLEFLIYFQGNSAPDKSGLPSDRFSAERTGGSVSTLTIQRTQQEDSAVYLCASSLLRSTGELFFGEGSRLTVL.

The chain uses TRBV6-6 and TRBJ2-1, with 8 positions matching TRBD2. Germline V gene lookup returns CDR1 MNHNY and CDR2 SVGAGI (reference sequence). The CDR3 consists of 15 residues. V lost 6 bases, J lost 0 bases, and 4 bases stayed unmatched. The CDR3 nucleotides are TGTGCCAGCAGCCTAAGCGGGAGCTCCTACAATGAGCAGTTCTTC. Its protein is CASSLSGSSYNEQFF.

The CDR3 DNA sequence: TGTGCCAGCAGTTTAACGGGGGGGCAAGGTTTGGGAAACACCATATATTTT. Translating gives CASSLTGGQGLGNTIYF. The chain has TRBV28 and TRBJ1-3, with a tentative D call TRBD1 (6 bases). The CDR3 runs to 17 residues. Trimming pared 2 bases from V and 4 bases from J, leaving 18 bases between. Per the germline V gene, CDR1 is MDHEN and CDR2 is SYDVKM.

This clone turned up a few times. The rearrangement links TRBV9 to TRBJ1-2; TRBD1 agrees at 8 bases. The CDR3 has 14 residues. The germline V gene encodes CDR1 SGDLS and CDR2 YYNGEE. J was trimmed by 2 bases and V by 4 bases; bases with no gene match: 4. The CDR3 DNA reads as TGTGCCAGCAGCCCGAGACAGGGGAACTATGGCTACACCTTC. This encodes CASSPRQGNYGYTF.

The chain recombines TRBV13 with TRBJ2-7, with 8 bases matching TRBD1. The CDR3 runs to 14 residues. Per the germline V gene, CDR1 is PRHDT and CDR2 is FYEKMQ (reference sequence). The V gene end was trimmed by 5 bases and the J gene end by 3 bases; junction bases not matched to a gene: 6. The chain's CDR3 is CASSPTTGGYEQYF. As DNA, the CDR3 is TGTGCCAGCAGCCCAACAACAGGGGGCTACGAGCAGTACTTC.

The V gene is TRBV30, the J gene TRBJ2-7, with a tentative D call TRBD2 (6 bases). The CDR3 is made up of 14 amino acids. V dropped 2 bases and J dropped 6 bases, with 17 bases sitting between them. The V gene's germline CDR1 is GTSNPN and CDR2 SVGIG (reference sequence). The CDR3 coding sequence is TGTGCCTGGAGTCGGGACTCTAGGTACGGCGAGCAGTACTTC. This translates into CAWSRDSRYGEQYF.

V is TRBV28 and J is TRBJ1-1, with 8 positions matching TRBD1. The CDR3 spans 16 residues. CDR1 and CDR2 from the germline V gene are MDHEN and SYDVKM. V shed 5 bases and J 7 bases; nucleotides not matched to a gene: 15. This CDR3 reads CASSTFSDRGGGEAFF. CDR3 in DNA: TGTGCCAGCAGTACGTTCTCCGACAGGGGCGGGGGTGAAGCTTTCTTT.

CDR3 DNA sequence: TGCAGCGTTCCACAGGGCGACTATGGCTACACCTTC. It encodes CSVPQGDYGYTF. The rearrangement uses TRBV29-1 and TRBJ1-2; weak D call: TRBD1 (6 bases). V dropped 5 bases and J dropped 3 bases, with 10 bases sitting between them. The CDR3 runs 12 residues. Germline CDR1 SQVTM, CDR2 ANQGSEA. Using reference TRBV29-1 and TRBJ1-2 for the parts outside the CDR3, the full variable domain is SAVISQKPSRDICQRGTSLTIQCQVDSQVTMMFWYRQQPGQSLTLIATANQGSEATYESGFVIDKFPISRPNLTFSTLTVSNMSPEDSSIYLCSVPQGDYGYTFGSGTRLTVV.

V usage is TRBV18 and J usage is TRBJ1-2; TRBD1 matches at 10 bases. V gave up 3 bases and J gave up 3 bases; unmatched junction bases: 4. CDR1 KGHSH and CDR2 LQKENI come from the germline V gene. The CDR3 extends over 15 amino acids. CDR3 region: CASSPRDRGDYGYTF. Written as DNA, the CDR3 is TGTGCCAGCTCACCCCGGGACAGGGGAGACTATGGCTACACCTTC.

This clone has only a few counts. The chain joins TRBV19 to TRBJ2-5; D gene ambiguous. V was pared by 2 bases and J by 4 bases, with 5 bases between. This CDR3 is 12 amino acids long. Per the germline V gene, CDR1 is LNHDA and CDR2 is SQIVND (reference sequence). Written as DNA, the CDR3 is TGTGCCAGTAGTATACCCGGAGAGACCCAGTACTTC. This sequence encodes CASSIPGETQYF. The full variable domain, completed using reference TRBV19 and TRBJ2-5, is DGGITQSPKYLFRKEGQNVTLSCEQNLNHDAMYWYRQDPGQGLRLIYYSQIVNDFQKGDIAEGYSVSREKKESFPLTVTSAQKNPTAFYLCASSIPGETQYFGPGTRLLVL.

The chain employs TRBV30 and TRBJ2-3; D might be TRBD2 (6 bases). The CDR3 spans 17 residues. Trimming shortened V by 1 base and J by 1 base, and 18 bases separated the two germline ends. The germline V gene encodes CDR1 GTSNPN and CDR2 SVGIG (reference sequence). The CDR3 DNA is TGTGCCTGGAGTGAACCGGGACTCGGGGGACGCACAGATACGCAGTATTTT. It translates to CAWSEPGLGGRTDTQYF. The whole variable domain, remainder taken from reference TRBV30 and TRBJ2-3, is SQTIHQWPATLVQPVGSPLSLECTVEGTSNPNLYWYRQAAGRGLQLLFYSVGIGQISSEVPQNLSASRPQDRQFILSSKKLLLSDSGFYLCAWSEPGLGGRTDTQYFGPGTRLTVL.

This clone was counted between two and nine times. J is TRBJ2-4 and V is TRBV6-1; a weak D match, TRBD2 (5 bases). This CDR3 region has 15 residues. Deletions cut 1 base from V and 4 bases from J, with 11 bases between. Germline V gene sequence: CDR1 MNHNS, CDR2 SASEGT. This CDR3 reads CASSEVTGSKNIQYF. CDR3 nucleotides: TGTGCCAGCAGTGAAGTTACGGGGTCGAAAAACATTCAGTACTTC.

The V gene is TRBV28, the J gene TRBJ2-1; 11 nucleotides line up with TRBD2. The length of the CDR3 is 16 residues. Trimming removed 5 bases from V and 5 bases from J; junction bases left unmatched: 8. Germline CDR1 reads MDHEN; CDR2 reads SYDVKM. The chain's CDR3 is CASSPSGTSGNNEQFF. The CDR3 nucleotides are TGTGCCAGCAGTCCCTCCGGGACTAGCGGAAACAATGAGCAGTTCTTC.

This chain links TRBV28 with TRBJ1-5; D might be TRBD1 (6 bases). The V and J ends lost 6 bases and 7 bases respectively, with 22 bases between them. This CDR3 has 16 residues. Germline-derived CDR1 and CDR2 are MDHEN and SYDVKM. CDR3 nucleotide sequence: TGTGCCAGCAGCTCCCCAACGGGGGGGCAGGGACAGCCCCAGCATTTT. Translated: CASSSPTGGQGQPQHF.

The chain joins TRBV25-1 to TRBJ1-6, with 9 bases identical to TRBD1. The CDR3 is made up of 14 amino acids. Germline CDR1 reads MGHDK; CDR2 reads SYGVNS. Germline trimming cut 5 bases from V and 8 bases from J; bases unmatched to any gene: 4. CDR3 DNA sequence: TGTGCCAGCAGTTTGACAGGGGGGGATTCACCCCTCCACTTT. Its protein product is CASSLTGGDSPLHF.

This chain joins TRBV4-3 and TRBJ2-7, with TRBD2 matching over 13 bases. Trimming cost V 1 base and J 3 bases; bases outside gene matches: 3. The CDR3 runs 16 residues. CDR1 is LGHNA, CDR2 YSLEER, per germline. The CDR3 DNA is TGCGCCAGCAGCCAAGCAGGGACTAGCGGGATCTACGAGCAGTACTTC. It translates to CASSQAGTSGIYEQYF.

The chain carries TRBV27 and TRBJ2-3; no clear D gene. CDR3 length: 13 residues. V gave up 8 bases and J gave up 6 bases, with 15 bases separating them. The germline gives CDR1 MNHEY, CDR2 SMNVEV (reference sequence). CDR3 region: CASGLGSVDTQYF. DNA for the CDR3: TGTGCCAGCGGGTTGGGCTCTGTGGATACGCAGTATTTT.

The chain employs TRBV19 and TRBJ2-1; a weak D match, TRBD2 (7 bases). CDR3 size: 14 residues. Trimming left V 7 bases short and J 9 bases short, with 19 bases between. CDR1 and CDR2 from the germline V gene are LNHDA and SQIVND (reference sequence). CDR3 bases: TGTGCCAGTACTCGGGGGGCCGACCTTCCTGAGCAGTTCTTC. Its translation: CASTRGADLPEQFF.